This T cell receptor (beta chain) derives from a study of control samples from healthy donors and cancer patients (dated by TCRdb to the early 2020s). The CDR3 starts with the cysteine, ends with the phenylalanine, and has 19 residues. Only the CDR3 part of the read is kept: 57 bases, read in frame from the first base. The germline V gene (reference sequence) yields GTSNPN for CDR1 and SVGIG for CDR2. Trimming accounts for 3 bases at V and 4 bases at J, while the number of junction bases matched to no gene is 16. The library was prepared using the immunoSEQ multiplex PCR assay. TCRdb took over this immuneACCESS table, retaining in-frame rearrangements with V and J assigned. Such tables are incomplete; in checked studies, under half of the missing clones stem from an unresolved V gene, and the remainder is unexplained. The sample table contains approximately 93,000 clones; only one count was recorded for 70% to 90% of them. The ten top clones hold less than 10% of the sample.

This clone was observed once. Its antigen has not been determined. Base quality data are lacking; no much larger clone is found one base away. The V gene is TRBV30 and the J gene is TRBJ2-2; 11 nucleotides in the junction match TRBD2. The material sequenced was PBMCs. The clonotype was recovered from a woman between 50 and 59 years old with colorectal cancer. The nucleotides read TGTGCCTGGAGCGCCATCCGGGGTAGCGGGGGGGCAGGCACCGGGGAGCTGTTTTTT. Translation gives CAWSAIRGSGGAGTGELFF.